This TCR beta chain is drawn from a study of identical twins. Unique molecular identifiers were present on cDNA, and template switching added a universal primer site. TCRdb re-called the 5' RACE reads with MiXCR, one entry per CDR3 protein. The data hold about 700,000 distinct CDR3 sequences, with 6.1% observed a single time. The receptor's source is a man between 18 and 29 years old in good health. Sequenced sample: naive T cells sorted from blood.

The CDR3 bases are TGCGCCAGCAGCCAAGATCAGGGAGGCCAAGAGACCCAGTACTTC. Its protein product is CASSQDQGGQETQYF. J is TRBJ2-5 and V is TRBV4-1; possible D gene TRBD2, 6 bases. The CDR3 length is 15 residues. CDR1 and CDR2 (germline): MGHRA, YSYEKL. V lost 0 bases and J lost 1, with 9 bases in between.